The T cell receptor beta chain under discussion was sequenced for a study of OX40 agonist ivuxolimab in advanced cancers. General study results and limits: Compared with CD4+, CD8+ T cells on average had more expanded clones.

Using immunoSEQ multiplex PCR, the repertoire was profiled, and TCRdb retains in-frame clones only, with some absent. The table lists some 23,000 clones, 80% to 85% of them singletons, with 23% in the top ten. CDR1 and CDR2 (germline): SGHAT, FQNNGV. The CDR3 contains 10 residues. The ends were cut back, 6 bases at V and 5 bases at J, with 4 bases in the middle. Concerning this clone itself: The antigen is unknown.

The starting material was CD4+ or CD8+ T cells sorted from blood, obtained in a trial of the OX40 agonist ivuxolimab. This TCR came from an adult with an advanced solid tumor such as melanoma, head and neck, liver or kidney cancer. The V call is TRBV11-2, the J call TRBJ1-1; no clear D gene. The CDR3, as DNA: TGTGCCAGCAGGGGGACTGAAGCTTTCTTT. Translation gives CASRGTEAFF.